This T cell receptor beta chain was obtained from a study of early T cells in non-severe SARS-CoV-2 infection. Study overall: Chains were unpaired, as sequencing was done on bulk RNA from unsorted whole blood.

The ends lost 2 bases at V and 6 bases at J; junction bases unmatched: 5. Per the germline V gene, CDR1 is SGHRS and CDR2 is YFSETQ. There are 14 residues in the CDR3. Each CDR3 protein is one row after TCRdb ran MiXCR on the 5' RACE reads. The profile shows tens of thousands of distinct CDR3 sequences, about 4.9% of them singletons. This clonotype was observed many times. The receptor was derived from an adult who was a healthcare worker with PCR-confirmed SARS-CoV-2 infection or an uninfected control (not recorded which). The sequencing sample was made of whole blood. This chain connects TRBV5-1 to TRBJ2-7, with 10 bases lining up with TRBD1. The CDR3 spells CASSFRTGGTEQYF. In DNA form, the CDR3 reads TGCGCCAGCAGCTTCAGGACAGGGGGAACCGAGCAGTACTTC.